This T cell receptor (beta chain) was documented in a study of cytomegalovirus exposure and HLA in healthy donors. This CDR3 has 13 amino acids. From germline, CDR1 is SEHNR and CDR2 FQNEAQ (reference sequence). V dropped 5 bases and J dropped 13 bases, with 15 bases sitting between them. The primer mix had 60 Vbeta and 13 Jbeta primers. Produced via immunoSEQ multiplex PCR; TCRdb's table is partial and in-frame only. The sample lists around 65,000 clones, almost 70% seen once, with 15% to 20% in the top ten. This chain joins TRBV7-9 and TRBJ1-6, with D hard to call. The sequence came from a man aged 35 to 55 in good health and CMV-seropositive. Sequences were obtained from PBMCs. Here the CDR3 DNA reads TGTGCCAGCAGCACTACCAACGAGGAGCCCCTCCACTTT. Amino acid sequence: CASSTTNEEPLHF.